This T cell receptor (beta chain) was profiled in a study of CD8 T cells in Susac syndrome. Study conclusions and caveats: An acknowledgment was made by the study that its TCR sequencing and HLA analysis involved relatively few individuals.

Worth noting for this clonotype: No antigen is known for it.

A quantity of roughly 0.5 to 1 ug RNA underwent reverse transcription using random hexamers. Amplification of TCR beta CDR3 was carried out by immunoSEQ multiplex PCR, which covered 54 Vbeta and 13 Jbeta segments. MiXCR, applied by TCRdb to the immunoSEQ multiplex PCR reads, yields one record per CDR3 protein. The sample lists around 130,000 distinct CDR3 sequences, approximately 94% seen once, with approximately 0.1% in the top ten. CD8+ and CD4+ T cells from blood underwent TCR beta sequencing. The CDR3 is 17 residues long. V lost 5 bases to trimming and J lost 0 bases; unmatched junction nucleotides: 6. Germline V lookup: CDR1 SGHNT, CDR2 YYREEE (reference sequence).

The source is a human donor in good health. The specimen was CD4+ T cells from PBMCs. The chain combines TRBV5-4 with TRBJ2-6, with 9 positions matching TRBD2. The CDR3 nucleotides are TGTGCCAGCAGACGGACTAGCGTAAGCTCTGGGGCCAACGTCCTGACTTTC. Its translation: CASRRTSVSSGANVLTF.